Below, 3 T cell receptor beta chains from the same sample are listed, as sequenced in a study of memory CD4+ T cells and cytomegalovirus serostatus. Method: immunoSEQ multiplex PCR; TCRdb's copy keeps in-frame clones and lacks some. In the table there are 55,000 to 65,000 clones, 80% to 90% of which are singletons. The sort gate was single viable CD3+CD4+CD8-CD45RO+ cells for memory CD4+ T cells. The sample comprised memory CD4+ T cells from blood. These receptors all stem from an adult in good health and CMV-seronegative.

The rearrangement links TRBV28 to TRBJ1-2; D is unresolved. The germline gives CDR1 MDHEN, CDR2 SYDVKM. Trimming left V 6 bases short and J 13 bases short, with 18 bases between. CDR3 size: 12 residues. DNA of the CDR3: TGTGCCAGCAGCCCGATCGCCCTTACCGGCACCTTC. It codes for CASSPIALTGTF.

This clone was recorded once. The J gene is TRBJ2-3, the V gene TRBV30, with TRBD1 matching 9 bases. The length of the CDR3 is 13 residues. Germline lookup yields CDR1 GTSNPN and CDR2 SVGIG (reference sequence). V trimming: 7 bases; J trimming: 6 bases; junction bases outside the gene matches: 8. The CDR3 reads CALNRGRGDTQYF. In DNA, the CDR3 is TGTGCCTTAAACAGGGGGCGGGGGGATACGCAGTATTTT.

The chain carries TRBV29-1 and TRBJ2-1, with TRBD2 matching 9 bases. The CDR3 contains 16 residues. Germline V lookup: CDR1 SQVTM, CDR2 ANQGSEA. Trimming cost V 3 bases and J 1 base; bases outside gene matches: 7. The CDR3: CSVDSAGGESYNEQFF. CDR3 nucleotide sequence: TGCAGCGTTGACTCAGCGGGAGGTGAATCCTACAATGAGCAGTTCTTC.